This T cell receptor (beta chain) was documented in a study of regulatory T cells in long-lasting Graves disease. Library construction for TCR beta used iRepertoire HTBI primers and Arm-PCR of CDR3 regions. TCRdb re-derived calls from the multiplex PCR reads in MiXCR, one entry per CDR3 protein. This table holds roughly 450,000 distinct CDR3 sequences, roughly a quarter found once. Specified time point: persistent/refractory GD, antithyroid drugs over 5 years with positive TRAb. RNA from PBMCs was the source of the TCR library. The CDR3 has 18 amino acids. Trimming at V came to 7 bases and at J to 4 bases, leaving 19 bases not matched to a gene. CDR1 and CDR2 from the germline V gene are SGHVS and FQNEAQ.

The chain uses TRBV7-8 and TRBJ1-5, with 7 bases lining up with TRBD1. The sequence was collected from a female donor with Graves disease. The source was peripheral blood mononuclear cells (PBMCs), collected when the disease was refractory, from a patient treated with antithyroid drugs. The CDR3, as DNA: TGTGCCAGCACTAATACCCTTCCGGGACAGCGGATGAATCAGCCCCAGCATTTT. This translates into CASTNTLPGQRMNQPQHF.